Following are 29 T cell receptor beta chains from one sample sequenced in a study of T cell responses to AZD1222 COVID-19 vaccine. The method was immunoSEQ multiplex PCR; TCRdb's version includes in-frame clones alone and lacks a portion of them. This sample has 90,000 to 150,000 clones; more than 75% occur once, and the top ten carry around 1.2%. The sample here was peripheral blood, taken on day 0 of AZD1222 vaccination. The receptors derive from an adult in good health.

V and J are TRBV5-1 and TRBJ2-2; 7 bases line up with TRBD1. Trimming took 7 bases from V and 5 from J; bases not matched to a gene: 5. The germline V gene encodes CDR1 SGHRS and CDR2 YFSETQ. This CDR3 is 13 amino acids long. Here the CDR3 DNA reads TGCGCCAGCTCTAGACAGGGAACCGGGGAGCTGTTTTTT. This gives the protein CASSRQGTGELFF.

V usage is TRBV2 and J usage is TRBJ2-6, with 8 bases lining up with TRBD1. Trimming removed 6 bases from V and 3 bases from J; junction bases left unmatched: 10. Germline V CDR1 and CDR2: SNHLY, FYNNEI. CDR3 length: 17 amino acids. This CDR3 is CASSTVRDRGGANVLTF. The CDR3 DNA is TGTGCCAGCAGCACCGTTCGAGACAGGGGTGGGGCCAACGTCCTGACTTTC.

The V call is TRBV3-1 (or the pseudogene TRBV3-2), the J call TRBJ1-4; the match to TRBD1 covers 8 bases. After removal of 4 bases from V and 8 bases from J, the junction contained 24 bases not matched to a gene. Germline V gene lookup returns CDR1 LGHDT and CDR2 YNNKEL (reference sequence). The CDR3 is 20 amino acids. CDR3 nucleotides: TGTGCCAGCAGCCCCGAAAAGGACAGGGATTATTTCTTTAAATGGGAAAAACTGTTTTTT. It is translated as CASSPEKDRDYFFKWEKLFF.

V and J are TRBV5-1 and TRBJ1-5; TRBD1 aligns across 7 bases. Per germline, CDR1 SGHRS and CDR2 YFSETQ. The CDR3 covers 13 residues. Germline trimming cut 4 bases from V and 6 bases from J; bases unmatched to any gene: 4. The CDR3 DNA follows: TGCGCCAGCAGCGTGGACAGGTCTCAGCCCCAGCATTTT. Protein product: CASSVDRSQPQHF.

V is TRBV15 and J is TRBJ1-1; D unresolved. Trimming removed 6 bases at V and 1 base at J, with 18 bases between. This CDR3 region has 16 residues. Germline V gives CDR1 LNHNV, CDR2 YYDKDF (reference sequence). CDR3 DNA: TGTGCCACCAGGGTCGGGTCAAATATAGGGAACACTGAAGCTTTCTTT. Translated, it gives CATRVGSNIGNTEAFF.

The DNA of the CDR3 is TGTGCCAGCAGCTTAGATGGCAGCTCCTACGAGCAGTACTTC. Protein: CASSLDGSSYEQYF. The rearrangement joins TRBV7-9 to TRBJ2-7, with D uncertain. The V gene lost 1 base and the J gene lost 0 bases, with 7 bases spanning the gap. CDR1 and CDR2 from the germline V gene are SEHNR and FQNEAQ (reference sequence). The CDR3 length is 14 residues. The whole variable domain, filled in from reference TRBV7-9 and TRBJ2-7, reads DTGVSQNPRHKITKRGQNVTFRCDPISEHNRLYWYRQTLGQGPEFLTYFQNEAQLEKSRLLSDRFSAERPKGSFSTLEIQRTEQGDSAMYLCASSLDGSSYEQYFGPGTRLTVT.

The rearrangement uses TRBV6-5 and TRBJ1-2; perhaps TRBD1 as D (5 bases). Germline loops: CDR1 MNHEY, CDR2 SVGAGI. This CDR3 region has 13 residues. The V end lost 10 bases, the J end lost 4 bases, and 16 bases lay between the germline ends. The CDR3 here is CATASGRAYGYTF. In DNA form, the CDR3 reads TGTGCCACCGCTTCAGGGCGTGCCTATGGCTACACCTTC.

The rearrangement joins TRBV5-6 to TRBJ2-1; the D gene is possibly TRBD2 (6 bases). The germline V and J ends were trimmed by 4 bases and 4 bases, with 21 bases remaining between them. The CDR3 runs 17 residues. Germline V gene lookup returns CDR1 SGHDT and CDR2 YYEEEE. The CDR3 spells CASSGEVRSLPYNEQFF. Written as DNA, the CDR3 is TGTGCCAGCAGCGGGGAGGTCCGGTCTCTTCCTTACAATGAGCAGTTCTTC.

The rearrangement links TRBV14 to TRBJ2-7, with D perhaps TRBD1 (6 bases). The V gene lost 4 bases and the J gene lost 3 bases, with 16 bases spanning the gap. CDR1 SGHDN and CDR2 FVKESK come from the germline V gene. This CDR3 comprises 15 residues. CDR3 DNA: TGTGCCAGCAGCCCTGTGTGGGACAACCACTACGAGCAGTACTTC. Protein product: CASSPVWDNHYEQYF.

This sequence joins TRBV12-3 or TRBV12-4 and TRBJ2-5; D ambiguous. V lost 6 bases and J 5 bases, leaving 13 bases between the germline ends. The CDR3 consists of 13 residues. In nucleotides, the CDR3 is TGTGCCAGCAGCCCCGCCCGCCGGGAGACCCAGTACTTC. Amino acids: CASSPARRETQYF.

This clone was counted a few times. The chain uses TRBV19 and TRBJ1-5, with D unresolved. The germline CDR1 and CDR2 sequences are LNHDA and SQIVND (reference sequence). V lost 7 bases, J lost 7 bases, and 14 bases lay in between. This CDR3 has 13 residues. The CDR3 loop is CASMGGGPQPQHF. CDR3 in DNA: TGTGCCAGTATGGGTGGAGGCCCGCAGCCCCAGCATTTT.

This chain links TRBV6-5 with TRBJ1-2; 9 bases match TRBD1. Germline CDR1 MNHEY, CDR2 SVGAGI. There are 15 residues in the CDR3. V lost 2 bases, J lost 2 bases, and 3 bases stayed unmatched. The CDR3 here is CASSYLGQGNYGYTF. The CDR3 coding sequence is TGTGCCAGCAGTTACCTGGGACAGGGCAACTATGGCTACACCTTC.

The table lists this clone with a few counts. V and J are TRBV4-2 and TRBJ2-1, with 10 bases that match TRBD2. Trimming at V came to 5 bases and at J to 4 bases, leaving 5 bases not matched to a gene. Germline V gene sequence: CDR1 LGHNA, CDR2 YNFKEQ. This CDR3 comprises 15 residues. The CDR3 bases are TGTGCCAGCAGCGCTTTTAGCGGGGGGTACAATGAGCAGTTCTTC. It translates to CASSAFSGGYNEQFF.

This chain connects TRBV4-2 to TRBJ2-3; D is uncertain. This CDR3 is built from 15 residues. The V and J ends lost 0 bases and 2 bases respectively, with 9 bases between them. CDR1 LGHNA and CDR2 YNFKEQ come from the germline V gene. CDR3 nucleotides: TGTGCCAGCAGCCAAGATCTGGGCTACACAGATACGCAGTATTTT. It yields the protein CASSQDLGYTDTQYF.

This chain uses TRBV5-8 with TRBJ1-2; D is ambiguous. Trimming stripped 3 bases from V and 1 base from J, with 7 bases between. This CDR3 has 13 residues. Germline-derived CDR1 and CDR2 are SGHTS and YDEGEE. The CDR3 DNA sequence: TGTGCCAGCAGCTACGATTTTAACTATGGCTACACCTTC. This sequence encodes CASSYDFNYGYTF.

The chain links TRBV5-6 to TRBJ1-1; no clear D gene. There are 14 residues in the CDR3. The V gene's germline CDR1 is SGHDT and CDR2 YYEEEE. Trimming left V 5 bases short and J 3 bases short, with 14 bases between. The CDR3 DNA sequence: TGTGCCAGCAGTAAGAGGGAATGGGACACTGAAGCTTTCTTT. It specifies CASSKREWDTEAFF. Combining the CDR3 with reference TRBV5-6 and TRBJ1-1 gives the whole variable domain DAGVTQSPTHLIKTRGQQVTLRCSPKSGHDTVSWYQQALGQGPQFIFQYYEEEERQRGNFPDRFSGHQFPNYSSELNVNALLLGDSALYLCASSKREWDTEAFFGQGTRLTVV.

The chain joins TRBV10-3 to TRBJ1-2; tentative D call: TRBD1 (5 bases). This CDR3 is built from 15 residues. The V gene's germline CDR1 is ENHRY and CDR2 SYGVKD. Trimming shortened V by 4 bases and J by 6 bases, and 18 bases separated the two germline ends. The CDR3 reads CAISVRDEGIHGYTF. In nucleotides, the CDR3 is TGTGCCATCAGTGTCAGGGATGAGGGTATTCATGGCTACACCTTC.

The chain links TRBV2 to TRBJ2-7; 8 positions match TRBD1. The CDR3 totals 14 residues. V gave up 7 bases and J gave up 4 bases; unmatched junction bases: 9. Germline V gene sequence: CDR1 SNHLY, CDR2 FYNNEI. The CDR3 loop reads CASTGTGGRYEQYF. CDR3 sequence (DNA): TGTGCCAGCACCGGAACAGGGGGGCGGTACGAGCAGTACTTC.

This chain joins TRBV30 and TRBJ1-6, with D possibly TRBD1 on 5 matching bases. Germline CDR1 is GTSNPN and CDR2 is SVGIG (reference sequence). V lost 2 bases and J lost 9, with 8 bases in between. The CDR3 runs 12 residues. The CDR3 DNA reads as TGTGCCTGGAGTCCTAGGGGTTCACCCCTCCACTTT. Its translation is CAWSPRGSPLHF.

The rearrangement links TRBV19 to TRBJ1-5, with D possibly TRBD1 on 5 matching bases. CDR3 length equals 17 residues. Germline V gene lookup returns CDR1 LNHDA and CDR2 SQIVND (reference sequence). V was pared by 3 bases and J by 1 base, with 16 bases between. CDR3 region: CASSIGGGGTSNQPQHF. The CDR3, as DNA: TGTGCCAGTAGTATCGGGGGTGGGGGAACGAGCAATCAGCCCCAGCATTTT.

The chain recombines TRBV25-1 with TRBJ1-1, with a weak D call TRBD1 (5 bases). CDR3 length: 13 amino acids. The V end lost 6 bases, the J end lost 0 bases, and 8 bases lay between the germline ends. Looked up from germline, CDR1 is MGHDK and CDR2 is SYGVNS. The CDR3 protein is CASRDTMNTEAFF. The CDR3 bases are TGTGCCAGCAGGGACACCATGAACACTGAAGCTTTCTTT.

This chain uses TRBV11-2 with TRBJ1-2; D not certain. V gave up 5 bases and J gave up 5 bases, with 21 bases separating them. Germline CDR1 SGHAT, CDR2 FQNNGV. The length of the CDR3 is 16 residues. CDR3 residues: CASSPTGGRRGYGYTF. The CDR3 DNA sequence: TGTGCCAGCAGCCCCACCGGAGGCCGCCGCGGTTATGGCTACACCTTC.

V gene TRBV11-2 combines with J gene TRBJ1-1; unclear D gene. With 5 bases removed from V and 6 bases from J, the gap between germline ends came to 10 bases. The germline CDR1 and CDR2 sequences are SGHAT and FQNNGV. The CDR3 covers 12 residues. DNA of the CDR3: TGTGCCAGCAGCCCGAATGGGGCTGAAGCTTTCTTT. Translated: CASSPNGAEAFF.

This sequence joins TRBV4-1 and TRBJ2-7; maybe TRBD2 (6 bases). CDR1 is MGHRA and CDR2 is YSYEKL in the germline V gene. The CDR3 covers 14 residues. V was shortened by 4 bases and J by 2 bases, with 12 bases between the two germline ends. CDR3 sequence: CASSPGGPPYEQYF. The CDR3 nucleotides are TGCGCCAGCAGCCCCGGGGGTCCCCCCTACGAGCAGTACTTC.

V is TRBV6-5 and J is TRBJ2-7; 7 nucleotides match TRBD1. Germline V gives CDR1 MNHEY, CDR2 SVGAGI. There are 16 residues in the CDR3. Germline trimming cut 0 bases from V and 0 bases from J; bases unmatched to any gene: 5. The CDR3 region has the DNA TGTGCCAGCAGTTACTCCGGACAGGCGGACTCCTACGAGCAGTACTTC. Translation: CASSYSGQADSYEQYF.

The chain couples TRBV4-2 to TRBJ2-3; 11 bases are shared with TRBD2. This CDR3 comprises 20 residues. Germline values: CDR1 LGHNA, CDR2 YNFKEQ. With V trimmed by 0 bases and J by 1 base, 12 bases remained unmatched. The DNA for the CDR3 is TGTGCCAGCAGCCAAGAGAGAGGGACTAGCGGCTCCCGGGGCACAGATACGCAGTATTTT. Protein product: CASSQERGTSGSRGTDTQYF.

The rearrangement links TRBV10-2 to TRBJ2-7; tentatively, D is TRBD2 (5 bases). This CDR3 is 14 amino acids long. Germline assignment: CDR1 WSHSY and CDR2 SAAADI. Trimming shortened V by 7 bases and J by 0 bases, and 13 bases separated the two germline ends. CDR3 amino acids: CASKYSEGSYEQYF. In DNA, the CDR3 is TGCGCCAGCAAGTACAGTGAGGGCTCCTACGAGCAGTACTTC.

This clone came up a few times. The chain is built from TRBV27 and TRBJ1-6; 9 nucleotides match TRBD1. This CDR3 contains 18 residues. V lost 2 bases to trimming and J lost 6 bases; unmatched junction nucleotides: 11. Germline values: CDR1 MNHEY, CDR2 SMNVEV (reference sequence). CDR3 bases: TGTGCCAGCAGTTTAAGGCTCCAACAGGGGGCGGGTAATTCACCCCTCCACTTT. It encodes CASSLRLQQGAGNSPLHF.

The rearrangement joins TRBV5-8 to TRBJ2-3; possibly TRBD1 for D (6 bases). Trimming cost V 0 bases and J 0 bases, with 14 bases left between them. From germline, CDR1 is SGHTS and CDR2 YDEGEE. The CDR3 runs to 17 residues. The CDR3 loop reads CASSLGGHLTSTDTQYF. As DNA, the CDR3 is TGTGCCAGCAGCTTGGGGGGGCACCTTACTAGCACAGATACGCAGTATTTT.